The sequence of this T cell receptor beta chain was determined in a study of shared clonotypes between healthy human individuals. Study-wide background: The study drew on two women and a few men aged 18 to 49 as donors. Study outcomes and limitations: In having few donors, the study represented limited genetic and exposure-history diversity. Relative to memory subsets, naive subsets generally showed larger estimated richness.

Measured with immunoSEQ multiplex PCR; TCRdb has only the in-frame clones, and not every one. The sample holds about 2.3 million clones, just under 95% seen once. To note about this clone: Its antigen is not known.

This CDR3 comprises 19 residues. V gave up 4 bases and J gave up 2 bases; unmatched junction bases: 16. Germline V gene data show CDR1 as MNHEY and CDR2 as SMNVEV (reference sequence). The chain recombines TRBV27 with TRBJ1-5; 8 nucleotides agree with TRBD1. This receptor was taken from a man between 18 and 35 years old in good health. Some clones in this sample may be carry-over from other donors' samples. The material sequenced was naive CD4+ T cells from PBMCs. Described subset: CD45RA+ positively selected. The CDR3: CASSSPTGVGGFGNQPQHF. CDR3 nucleotides: TGTGCCAGCAGTTCCCCGACAGGGGTCGGTGGGTTCGGCAATCAGCCCCAGCATTTT.